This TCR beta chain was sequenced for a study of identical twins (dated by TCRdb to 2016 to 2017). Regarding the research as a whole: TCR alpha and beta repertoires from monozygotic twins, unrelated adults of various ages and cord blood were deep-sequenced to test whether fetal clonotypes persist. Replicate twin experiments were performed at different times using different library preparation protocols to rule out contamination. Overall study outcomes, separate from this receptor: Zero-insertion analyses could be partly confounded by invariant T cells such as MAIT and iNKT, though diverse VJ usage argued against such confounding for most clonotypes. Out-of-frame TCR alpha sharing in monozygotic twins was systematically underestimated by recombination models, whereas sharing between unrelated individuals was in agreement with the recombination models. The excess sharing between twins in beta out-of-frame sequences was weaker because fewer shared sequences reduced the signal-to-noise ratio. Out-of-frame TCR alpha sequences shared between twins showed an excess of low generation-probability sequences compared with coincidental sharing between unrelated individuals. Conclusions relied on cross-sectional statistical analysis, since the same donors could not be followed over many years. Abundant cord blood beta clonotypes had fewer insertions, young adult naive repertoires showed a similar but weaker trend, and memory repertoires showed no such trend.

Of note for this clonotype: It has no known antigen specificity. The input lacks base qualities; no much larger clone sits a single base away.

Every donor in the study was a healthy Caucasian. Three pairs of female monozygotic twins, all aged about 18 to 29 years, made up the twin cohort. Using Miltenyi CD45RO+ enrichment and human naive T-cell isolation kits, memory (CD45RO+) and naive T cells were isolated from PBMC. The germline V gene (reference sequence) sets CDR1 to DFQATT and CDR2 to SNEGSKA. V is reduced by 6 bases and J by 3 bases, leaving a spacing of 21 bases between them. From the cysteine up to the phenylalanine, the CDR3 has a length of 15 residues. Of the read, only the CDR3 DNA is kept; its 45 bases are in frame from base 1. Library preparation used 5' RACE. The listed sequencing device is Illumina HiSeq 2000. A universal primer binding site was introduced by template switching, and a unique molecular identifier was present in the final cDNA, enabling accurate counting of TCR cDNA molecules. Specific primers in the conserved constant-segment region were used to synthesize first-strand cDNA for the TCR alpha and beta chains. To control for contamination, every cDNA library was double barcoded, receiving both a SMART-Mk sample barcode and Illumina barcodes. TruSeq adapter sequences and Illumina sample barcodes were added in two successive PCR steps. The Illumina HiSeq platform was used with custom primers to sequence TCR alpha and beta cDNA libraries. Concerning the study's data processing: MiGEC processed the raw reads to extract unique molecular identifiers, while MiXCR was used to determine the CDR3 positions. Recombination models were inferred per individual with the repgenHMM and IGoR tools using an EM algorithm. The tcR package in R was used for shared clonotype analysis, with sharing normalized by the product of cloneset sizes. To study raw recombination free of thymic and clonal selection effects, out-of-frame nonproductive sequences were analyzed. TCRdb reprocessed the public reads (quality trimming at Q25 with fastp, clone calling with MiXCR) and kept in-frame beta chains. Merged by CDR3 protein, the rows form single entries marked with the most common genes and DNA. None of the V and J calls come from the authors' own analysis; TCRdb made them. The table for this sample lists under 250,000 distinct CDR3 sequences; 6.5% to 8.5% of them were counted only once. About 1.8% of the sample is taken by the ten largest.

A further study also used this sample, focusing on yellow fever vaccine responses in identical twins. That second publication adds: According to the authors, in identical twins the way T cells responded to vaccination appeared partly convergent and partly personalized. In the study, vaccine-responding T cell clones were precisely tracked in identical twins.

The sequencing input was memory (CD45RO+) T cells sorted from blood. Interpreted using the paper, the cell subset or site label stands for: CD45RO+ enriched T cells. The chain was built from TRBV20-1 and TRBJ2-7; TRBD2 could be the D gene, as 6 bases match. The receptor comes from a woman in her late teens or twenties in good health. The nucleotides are TGCAGTGCCCGAGCGGCAGAGCGGGCGAACTACGAGCAGTACTTC. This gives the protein CSARAAERANYEQYF.